The 26 T cell receptor beta chains below all came from one sample that was sequenced in a study of blood T cell repertoires in COVID-19. Clones were read by immunoSEQ multiplex PCR, and TCRdb kept only the in-frame ones, dropping some. Of approximately 240,000 clones listed, around nine tenths are singletons. The sample consisted of peripheral blood. Receptors originate from a woman aged 35 to 49 who had recovered from COVID-19.

The chain joins TRBV7-2 to TRBJ2-1; no clear D. CDR3 length equals 13 residues. Germline lookup yields CDR1 SGHTA and CDR2 FQGNSA. Trimming took 1 base from V and 3 from J, leaving 4 bases between them. The CDR3 loop is CASSLDSYNEQFF. The CDR3 DNA sequence: TGTGCCAGCAGCTTAGACAGCTACAATGAGCAGTTCTTC. The complete variable domain, with remaining parts taken from reference TRBV7-2 and TRBJ2-1, reads GAGVSQSPSNKVTEKGKDVELRCDPISGHTALYWYRQSLGQGLEFLIYFQGNSAPDKSGLPSDRFSAERTGGSVSTLTIQRTQQEDSAVYLCASSLDSYNEQFFGPGTRLTVL.

V and J are TRBV7-2 and TRBJ2-2; 7 positions match TRBD2. This CDR3 region has 15 residues. Trimming cost V 6 bases and J 0 bases; bases outside gene matches: 4. CDR1 and CDR2 from the germline V gene are SGHTA and FQGNSA. In DNA, the CDR3 is TGTGCCAGCAGGAGAACTAGCGCGAACACCGGGGAGCTGTTTTTT. As protein: CASRRTSANTGELFF.

The chain carries TRBV7-9 and TRBJ2-7; D is undetermined. Germline CDR1 reads SEHNR; CDR2 reads FQNEAQ (reference sequence). Trimming removed 1 base at V and 0 bases at J, with 7 bases between. The CDR3 spans 14 residues. The CDR3 bases are TGTGCCAGCAGCTTAGGGCTCAACTCCTACGAGCAGTACTTC. The encoded protein is CASSLGLNSYEQYF. The full variable domain, rest sourced from reference TRBV7-9 and TRBJ2-7, is DTGVSQNPRHKITKRGQNVTFRCDPISEHNRLYWYRQTLGQGPEFLTYFQNEAQLEKSRLLSDRFSAERPKGSFSTLEIQRTEQGDSAMYLCASSLGLNSYEQYFGPGTRLTVT.

The chain is built from TRBV11-3 and TRBJ1-1; maybe TRBD1 (6 bases). The CDR3 has 14 amino acids. Trimming took off 5 bases at V and 4 bases at J, with 14 bases between the two ends. The germline gives CDR1 SGHNT, CDR2 YENEEA. The CDR3 reads CASSPLRGATEAFF. The CDR3 bases are TGTGCCAGCAGCCCACTCAGGGGAGCCACTGAAGCTTTCTTT. The whole variable domain, filled in from reference TRBV11-3 and TRBJ1-1, reads EAGVVQSPRYKIIEKKQPVAFWCNPISGHNTLYWYLQNLGQGPELLIRYENEEAVDDSQLPKDRFSAERLKGVDSTLKIQPAELGDSAVYLCASSPLRGATEAFFGQGTRLTVV.

The rearrangement links TRBV4-3 to TRBJ2-1, with 13 bases lining up with TRBD2. Germline V gives CDR1 LGHNA, CDR2 YSLEER. CDR3 length: 16 amino acids. With 4 bases clipped from V and 2 bases from J, the junction kept 2 bases outside the gene matches. In DNA, the CDR3 is TGCGCCAGCAGCCCCGGGACTAGCGGGGCCTACAATGAGCAGTTCTTC. It encodes CASSPGTSGAYNEQFF.

The chain couples TRBV20-1 to TRBJ1-1; D remains unclear. V was cut by 3 bases and J by 7 bases, with 9 bases left in between. The germline V gene has CDR1 DFQATT and CDR2 SNEGSKA (reference sequence). This CDR3 spans 11 amino acids. The CDR3 loop is CSARRVGEAFF. Written as DNA, the CDR3 is TGCAGTGCTAGGAGGGTTGGTGAAGCTTTCTTT.

The V and J genes are TRBV28 and TRBJ2-1, with TRBD2 matching 8 bases. V lost 6 bases and J lost 5; bases outside the gene matches: 6. From germline, CDR1 is MDHEN and CDR2 SYDVKM. The CDR3 covers 14 residues. The CDR3 DNA reads TGTGCCAGCAGACCGGGGGGGCTAAACAATGAGCAGTTCTTC. Its protein is CASRPGGLNNEQFF.

V and J are TRBV11-3 and TRBJ2-7, with D hard to call. Germline loops: CDR1 SGHNT, CDR2 YENEEA. This CDR3 region has 15 residues. V lost 5 bases to trimming and J lost 0 bases, with 14 bases between them. CDR3: CASSLVSESSYEQYF. Here the CDR3 DNA reads TGTGCCAGCAGCCTGGTAAGCGAGTCCTCCTACGAGCAGTACTTC.

The chain carries TRBV6-2 or TRBV6-3 and TRBJ2-1, with 11 bases matching TRBD2. Germline values: CDR1 MNHEY, CDR2 SVGEGT. CDR3 length: 17 amino acids. The trim removed 6 bases at V and 0 bases at J, leaving 7 bases unmatched. The chain's CDR3 is CASSLSGGASSYNEQFF. The DNA of the CDR3 is TGTGCCAGCAGCCTTAGCGGGGGGGCGAGCTCCTACAATGAGCAGTTCTTC.

The V gene is TRBV19, the J gene TRBJ2-7; 9 bases match TRBD1. CDR1 and CDR2 (germline): LNHDA, SQIVND (reference sequence). CDR3 size: 15 residues. After removal of 5 bases from V and 5 bases from J, the junction contained 10 bases not matched to a gene. CDR3 loop: CASSLGTGRFHEQYF. CDR3 coding DNA: TGTGCCAGTAGTTTAGGGACAGGGAGGTTCCACGAGCAGTACTTC.

The chain employs TRBV10-3 and TRBJ2-1; D gene ambiguous. Trimming removed 10 bases from V and 5 bases from J, with 21 bases in between. Germline V lookup: CDR1 ENHRY, CDR2 SYGVKD. CDR3 length: 15 residues. The CDR3 reads CATTHPPARNNEQFF. The CDR3 DNA follows: TGTGCCACCACCCACCCACCTGCGCGGAACAATGAGCAGTTCTTC.

V gene TRBV30 combines with J gene TRBJ1-2; D gene uncertain. Germline lookup yields CDR1 GTSNPN and CDR2 SVGIG (reference sequence). V was trimmed by 0 bases and J by 0 bases, leaving 11 bases between them. The length of the CDR3 is 15 residues. In nucleotides, the CDR3 is TGTGCCTGGAGTGTACGAGTAGGAGCTAACTATGGCTACACCTTC. It is translated as CAWSVRVGANYGYTF.

This clone was recorded only once. The V call is TRBV11-2, the J call TRBJ2-7; TRBD2 might be the D (5 bases). Germline V gene data show CDR1 as SGHAT and CDR2 as FQNNGV. The CDR3 spans 15 residues. V shed 2 bases and J shed 5 bases, with 16 bases lying between them. The CDR3 loop reads CASSLRFDGENEQYF. The CDR3 bases are TGTGCCAGCAGCTTACGGTTCGACGGGGAAAACGAGCAGTACTTC. Full variable domain (remainder filled in from reference TRBV11-2 and TRBJ2-7): EAGVAQSPRYKIIEKRQSVAFWCNPISGHATLYWYQQILGQGPKLLIQFQNNGVVDDSQLPKDRFSAERLKGVDSTLKIQPAKLEDSAVYLCASSLRFDGENEQYFGPGTRLTVT.

The chain recombines TRBV28 with TRBJ1-5; 7 bases are a match to TRBD1. Germline CDR1 and CDR2: MDHEN and SYDVKM. The V and J ends lost 3 bases and 0 bases, in that order; junction bases with no gene match: 5. There are 16 residues in the CDR3. The CDR3 nucleotides are TGTGCCAGCAGTTTCCGGACAGGATATAGCAATCAGCCCCAGCATTTT. The encoded protein is CASSFRTGYSNQPQHF. The complete variable domain, with remaining parts taken from reference TRBV28 and TRBJ1-5, reads DVKVTQSSRYLVKRTGEKVFLECVQDMDHENMFWYRQDPGLGLRLIYFSYDVKMKEKGDIPEGYSVSREKKERFSLILESASTNQTSMYLCASSFRTGYSNQPQHFGDGTRLSIL.

The V call is TRBV4-3, the J call TRBJ2-6; perhaps TRBD2 as D (6 bases). The germline V and J ends were trimmed by 3 bases and 0 bases, with 15 bases remaining between them. Germline-derived CDR1 and CDR2 are LGHNA and YSLEER. There are 18 residues in the CDR3. In nucleotides, the CDR3 is TGCGCCAGCAGCCAGGGGACTGGGAAACTCTCTGGGGCCAACGTCCTGACTTTC. It specifies CASSQGTGKLSGANVLTF.

V is TRBV10-3 and J is TRBJ2-7; 8 bases are a match to TRBD2. V shed 7 bases and J 0 bases; nucleotides not matched to a gene: 8. The germline CDR1 and CDR2 sequences are ENHRY and SYGVKD. CDR3 length: 15 residues. The CDR3 loop reads CAINSERGNSYEQYF. The CDR3 DNA reads TGTGCCATCAACAGTGAGCGGGGGAACTCCTACGAGCAGTACTTC.

The V and J genes are TRBV2 and TRBJ2-5, with 8 bases matching TRBD2. CDR1 and CDR2 (germline): SNHLY, FYNNEI. The trim removed 2 bases at V and 0 bases at J, leaving 5 bases unmatched. CDR3 size: 16 residues. In DNA, the CDR3 is TGTGCCAGCAGTGAATGGCCTAGCGGGTACCAAGAGACCCAGTACTTC. Amino acids: CASSEWPSGYQETQYF.

The CDR3 DNA reads TGTGCCAGCAGTCCCCAGAGGCCTGGAAACACCATATATTTT. Protein: CASSPQRPGNTIYF. The gene calls are TRBV6-2 or TRBV6-3 and TRBJ1-3; the D is unclear. CDR3 length: 14 amino acids. V lost 5 bases and J lost 2, with 10 bases in between. Per germline, CDR1 MNHEY and CDR2 SVGEGT.

This clone was detected once. The V call is TRBV6-5, the J call TRBJ1-6; 7 bases align to TRBD1. The germline V gene has CDR1 MNHEY and CDR2 SVGAGI. The J segment lost 9 bases and the V segment lost 5 bases, leaving 7 bases of the junction unmatched. CDR3 length equals 14 residues. The chain's CDR3 is CASSRRDSSSPLHF. CDR3 DNA: TGTGCCAGCAGTCGACGGGACAGTTCTTCACCCCTCCACTTT.

The rearrangement joins TRBV7-2 to TRBJ2-5; 8 bases match TRBD2. Germline values: CDR1 SGHTA, CDR2 FQGNSA. V shed 7 bases, J shed 4 bases, and the junction held 8 bases outside the gene matches. The CDR3 runs 14 residues. The CDR3 here is CASKRSGGGETQYF. The CDR3 region has the DNA TGTGCCAGCAAGAGGTCGGGGGGGGGAGAGACCCAGTACTTC.

The CDR3 DNA follows: TGTGCCAGCGCCGCATTCGGGGGGGGCTGGTCCAATCAGCCCCAGCATTTT. It specifies CASAAFGGGWSNQPQHF. The chain combines TRBV27 with TRBJ1-5, with a tentative D call TRBD1 (6 bases). This CDR3 contains 17 residues. Trimming shortened V by 8 bases and J by 3 bases, and 23 bases separated the two germline ends. Germline CDR1 and CDR2: MNHEY and SMNVEV (reference sequence).

V usage is TRBV7-2 and J usage is TRBJ1-2; tentative D call: TRBD1 (6 bases). This CDR3 contains 14 residues. The ends were cut back, 5 bases at V and 8 bases at J, with 18 bases in the middle. Germline loops: CDR1 SGHTA, CDR2 FQGNSA. CDR3 bases: TGTGCCAGCAGCCAAGTGGGGGCGCCGAAGGGCTACACCTTC. Its translation is CASSQVGAPKGYTF. The full variable domain, completed using reference TRBV7-2 and TRBJ1-2, is GAGVSQSPSNKVTEKGKDVELRCDPISGHTALYWYRQSLGQGLEFLIYFQGNSAPDKSGLPSDRFSAERTGGSVSTLTIQRTQQEDSAVYLCASSQVGAPKGYTFGSGTRLTVV.

This chain joins TRBV27 and TRBJ2-4, with D possibly TRBD2 on 6 matching bases. The CDR3 is made up of 13 amino acids. V lost 8 bases, J lost 0 bases, and 8 bases lay in between. From germline, CDR1 is MNHEY and CDR2 SMNVEV (reference sequence). The CDR3 region is CASGGVAKNIQYF. The CDR3 bases are TGTGCCAGCGGAGGGGTAGCCAAAAACATTCAGTACTTC.

This sequence joins TRBV9 and TRBJ2-7; 14 nucleotides align to TRBD2. The CDR3 covers 16 residues. Looked up from germline, CDR1 is SGDLS and CDR2 is YYNGEE. V was pared by 4 bases and J by 0 bases, with 3 bases of the junction left unmatched. CDR3 sequence: CASSPGLAGGSYEQYF. The CDR3 nucleotides read TGTGCCAGCAGCCCTGGACTAGCGGGGGGCTCCTACGAGCAGTACTTC.

Here the CDR3 reads CATSGLPWDGSTDTQYF. The CDR3 nucleotides read TGTGCCACCAGCGGACTACCGTGGGACGGTAGCACAGATACGCAGTATTTT. This chain links TRBV15 with TRBJ2-3, with D possibly matching TRBD2 (6 bases). Germline V gene sequence: CDR1 LNHNV, CDR2 YYDKDF (reference sequence). This CDR3 is 17 amino acids long. V lost 5 bases to trimming and J lost 0 bases, with 18 bases between them.

The chain joins TRBV25-1 to TRBJ1-4; maybe TRBD1 (6 bases). The CDR3 totals 15 residues. V lost 1 base, J lost 13 bases, and 19 bases lay in between. CDR1 MGHDK and CDR2 SYGVNS come from the germline V gene. CDR3 region: CASSESYARGARLFF. CDR3 sequence (DNA): TGTGCCAGCAGTGAATCGTACGCCCGGGGGGCAAGACTGTTTTTT. The whole variable domain, filled in from reference TRBV25-1 and TRBJ1-4, reads EADIYQTPRYLVIGTGKKITLECSQTMGHDKMYWYQQDPGMELHLIHYSYGVNSTEKGDLSSESTVSRIRTEHFPLTLESARPSHTSQYLCASSESYARGARLFFGSGTQLSVL.